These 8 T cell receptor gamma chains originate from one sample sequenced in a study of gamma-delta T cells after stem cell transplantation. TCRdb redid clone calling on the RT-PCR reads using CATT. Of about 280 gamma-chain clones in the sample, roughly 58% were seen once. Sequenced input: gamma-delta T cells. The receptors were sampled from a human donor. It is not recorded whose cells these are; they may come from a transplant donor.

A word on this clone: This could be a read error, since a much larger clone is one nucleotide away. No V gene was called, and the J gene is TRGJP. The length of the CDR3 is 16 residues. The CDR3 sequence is CALWEPQELGEKIKVF. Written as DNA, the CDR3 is TGTGCCTTGTGGGAGCCACAAGAGTTGGGCGAAAAAATCAAGGTATTT.

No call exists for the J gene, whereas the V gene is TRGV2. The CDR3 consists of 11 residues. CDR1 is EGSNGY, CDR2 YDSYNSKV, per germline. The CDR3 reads CATWDGHYELF. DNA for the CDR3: TGTGCCACCTGGGACGGGCATTATGAACTCTTT.

The CDR3 region has the DNA TGTGCCACCTGGGACAGGCGGGCTTATAAGAAACTCTTC. The encoded protein is CATWDRRAYKKLF. The V segment is TRGV3, and no J call was made. Looked up from germline, CDR1 is VTNTFY and CDR2 is YDVSTARD (reference sequence). This CDR3 has 13 residues.

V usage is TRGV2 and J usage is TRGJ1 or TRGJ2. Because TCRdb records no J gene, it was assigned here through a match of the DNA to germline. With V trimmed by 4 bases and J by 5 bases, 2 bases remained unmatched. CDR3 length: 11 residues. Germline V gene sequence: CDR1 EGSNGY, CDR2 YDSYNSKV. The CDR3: CATWDNYKKLF. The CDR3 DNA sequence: TGTGCCACCTGGGATAATTATAAGAAACTCTTT.

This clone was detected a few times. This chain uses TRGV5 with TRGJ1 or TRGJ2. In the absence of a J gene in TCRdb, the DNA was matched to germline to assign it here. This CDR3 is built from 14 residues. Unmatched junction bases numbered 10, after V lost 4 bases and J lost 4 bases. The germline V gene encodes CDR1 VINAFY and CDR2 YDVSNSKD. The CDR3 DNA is TGTGCCACCTGGGATTACGGAGGCTATTATAAGAAACTCTTT. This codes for CATWDYGGYYKKLF.

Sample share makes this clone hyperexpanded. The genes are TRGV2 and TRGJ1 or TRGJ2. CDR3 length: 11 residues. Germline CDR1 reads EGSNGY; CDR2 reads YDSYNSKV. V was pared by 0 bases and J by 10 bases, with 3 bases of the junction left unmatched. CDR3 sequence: CATWDGRKKLF. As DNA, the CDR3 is TGTGCCACCTGGGACGGGCGAAAGAAACTCTTT.

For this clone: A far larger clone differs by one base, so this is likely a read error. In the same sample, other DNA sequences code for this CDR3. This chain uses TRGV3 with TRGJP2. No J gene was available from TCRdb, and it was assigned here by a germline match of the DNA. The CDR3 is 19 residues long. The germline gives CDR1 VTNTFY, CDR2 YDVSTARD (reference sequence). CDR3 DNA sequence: TGCGCCACCTGGGACAGGCCGAATCGGGCCGATAGTAGTGATTGGATCAAGACGTTT. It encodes CATWDRPNRADSSDWIKTF.

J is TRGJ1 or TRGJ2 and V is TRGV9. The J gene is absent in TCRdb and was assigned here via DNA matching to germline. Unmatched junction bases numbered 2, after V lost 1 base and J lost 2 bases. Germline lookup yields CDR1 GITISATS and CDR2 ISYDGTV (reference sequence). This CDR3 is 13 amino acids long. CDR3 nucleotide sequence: TGTGCCTTGTGGGAGGTCTATTATTATAAGAAACTCTTT. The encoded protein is CALWEVYYYKKLF.